The next 25 T cell receptor beta chains were all read from a single sample in a study of shared clonotypes between healthy human individuals. Only in-frame clones appear in the TCRdb table, and some are missing; sequencing was by immunoSEQ multiplex PCR. The table includes some 1.4 million clones, approximately 96% detected once. What was sequenced was naive CD4+ T cells sorted from blood. Documented subset: CD45RA+ positively selected. These receptors all come from a young man in good health.

V is TRBV5-4 and J is TRBJ2-1, with D tentatively TRBD1 or TRBD2 (5 bases each). This CDR3 has 13 residues. The germline CDR1 and CDR2 sequences are SGHNT and YYREEE (reference sequence). With 2 bases removed from V and 7 bases from J, the gap between germline ends came to 10 bases. CDR3 loop: CASSFRDANEQFF. The CDR3 DNA follows: TGTGCCAGCAGCTTTCGGGACGCAAATGAGCAGTTCTTC.

The chain has TRBV28 and TRBJ2-7; D tentatively fits TRBD1 or TRBD2 (6 bases each). V was shortened by 6 bases and J by 3 bases, with 15 bases between the two germline ends. The V gene's germline CDR1 is MDHEN and CDR2 SYDVKM. The CDR3 consists of 14 residues. The CDR3 bases are TGTGCCAGCAGCCCGGAGGGGGTATTCTACGAGCAGTACTTC. Translating it yields CASSPEGVFYEQYF.

The chain uses TRBV18 and TRBJ2-2, with D tentatively TRBD1 (5 bases). This CDR3 spans 14 amino acids. Germline V CDR1 and CDR2: KGHSH, LQKENI. Trimming shortened V by 5 bases and J by 4 bases, and 11 bases separated the two germline ends. The CDR3 DNA reads TGTGCCAGCTCATCGACAGCCCTCACCGGGGAGCTGTTTTTT. Protein sequence: CASSSTALTGELFF.

The chain carries TRBV10-2 and TRBJ2-2; TRBD1 matches 8 bases. Germline trimming cut 5 bases from V and 0 bases from J; bases unmatched to any gene: 2. Germline loops: CDR1 WSHSY, CDR2 SAAADI. CDR3 length equals 15 residues. The CDR3 reads CASSLTGANTGELFF. The CDR3 bases are TGCGCCAGCAGTCTGACAGGGGCGAACACCGGGGAGCTGTTTTTT.

This clone was found once. The V and J genes are TRBV2 and TRBJ1-5; D is ambiguous. V was shortened by 4 bases and J by 6 bases, with 10 bases between the two germline ends. Germline-derived CDR1 and CDR2 are SNHLY and FYNNEI. This CDR3 region has 13 residues. CDR3 in DNA: TGTGCCAGCAGTGTGAGTGTAAGTCAGCCCCAGCATTTT. Protein: CASSVSVSQPQHF. The variable domain in full, with the rest retrieved from reference TRBV2 and TRBJ1-5, is EPEVTQTPSHQVTQMGQEVILRCVPISNHLYFYWYRQILGQKVEFLVSFYNNEISEKSEIFDDQFSVERPDGSNFTLKIRSTKLEDSAMYFCASSVSVSQPQHFGDGTRLSIL.

The J gene is TRBJ1-2, the V gene TRBV10-3; D not certain. From germline, CDR1 is ENHRY and CDR2 SYGVKD. The CDR3 totals 13 residues. Trimming left V 2 bases short and J 0 bases short, with 4 bases between. This CDR3 reads CAISEPANYGYTF. In nucleotides, the CDR3 is TGTGCCATCAGTGAGCCAGCTAACTATGGCTACACCTTC.

The rearrangement links TRBV19 to TRBJ2-7, with D possibly matching TRBD2 (6 bases). V dropped 10 bases and J dropped 0 bases, with 19 bases sitting between them. Germline CDR1 LNHDA, CDR2 SQIVND (reference sequence). The CDR3 sequence is 15 residues long. The CDR3 reads CATSRLAGSSYEQYF. CDR3 DNA sequence: TGTGCCACCAGCCGTCTGGCGGGGAGCTCCTACGAGCAGTACTTC.

The chain uses TRBV19 and TRBJ2-1; 11 bases match TRBD2. The V and J ends lost 4 bases and 3 bases, in that order; junction bases with no gene match: 8. Germline values: CDR1 LNHDA, CDR2 SQIVND (reference sequence). This CDR3 contains 17 residues. CDR3 sequence reads: CASSRGPGTSGYNEQFF. The CDR3 bases are TGTGCCAGTAGTAGAGGCCCCGGGACTAGCGGCTACAATGAGCAGTTCTTC. Full variable domain (remainder filled in from reference TRBV19 and TRBJ2-1): DGGITQSPKYLFRKEGQNVTLSCEQNLNHDAMYWYRQDPGQGLRLIYYSQIVNDFQKGDIAEGYSVSREKKESFPLTVTSAQKNPTAFYLCASSRGPGTSGYNEQFFGPGTRLTVL.

This sequence joins TRBV19 and TRBJ1-2; D perhaps matches TRBD1 (5 bases). CDR1 is LNHDA, CDR2 SQIVND, per germline (reference sequence). This CDR3 comprises 16 residues. V was pared by 2 bases and J by 4 bases, with 17 bases between. Written as DNA, the CDR3 is TGTGCCAGTAGTATAATTTCGGGGGAGTTTGGCTATGGCTACACCTTC. This sequence encodes CASSIISGEFGYGYTF.

This chain uses TRBV9 with TRBJ2-1; D is perhaps TRBD2 (6 bases). Germline CDR1 is SGDLS and CDR2 is YYNGEE. Trimming removed 1 base at V and 3 bases at J, with 11 bases between. The CDR3 consists of 15 residues. The CDR3 nucleotides are TGTGCCAGCAGCGTACTAGCGAGTCTCTACAATGAGCAGTTCTTC. Translating it yields CASSVLASLYNEQFF.

The chain is built from TRBV28 and TRBJ2-7; TRBD2 agrees at 9 bases. Germline V lookup: CDR1 MDHEN, CDR2 SYDVKM. V shed 2 bases, J shed 6 bases, and the junction held 5 bases outside the gene matches. CDR3 length: 14 amino acids. CDR3 sequence reads: CASSLALAGSEQYF. Written as DNA, the CDR3 is TGTGCCAGCAGTTTAGCCCTAGCGGGAAGCGAGCAGTACTTC.

The rearrangement uses TRBV12-5 and TRBJ1-4; D is ambiguous. The CDR3 has 13 residues. Germline-derived CDR1 and CDR2 are LGHNT and FRNRAP. V was clipped by 2 bases and J by 9 bases, with 10 bases between them. The CDR3 sequence is CASGLLLSKKLFF. CDR3 nucleotide sequence: TGTGCTAGTGGTTTGCTACTGAGCAAAAAACTGTTTTTT.

The chain joins TRBV7-8 to TRBJ2-1; a possible D gene is TRBD2 (5 bases). The CDR3 consists of 19 residues. Trimming pared 4 bases from V and 0 bases from J, leaving 22 bases between. The germline V gene encodes CDR1 SGHVS and CDR2 FQNEAQ. CDR3 sequence: CASSSRSPRRALSYNEQFF. The CDR3 nucleotides are TGTGCCAGCAGCTCAAGGTCCCCACGGCGGGCCCTCTCCTACAATGAGCAGTTCTTC. Based on the CDR3 plus reference TRBV7-8 and TRBJ2-1, the full variable domain is GAGVSQSPRYKVAKRGQDVALRCDPISGHVSLFWYQQALGQGPEFLTYFQNEAQLDKSGLPSDRFFAERPEGSVSTLKIQRTQQEDSAVYLCASSSRSPRRALSYNEQFFGPGTRLTVL.

In regard to this clone: Other DNA sequences of this sample code for an identical CDR3. V and J are TRBV5-1 and TRBJ1-5, with TRBD1 matching 8 bases. V was clipped by 0 bases and J by 2 bases; unmatched bases: 1. Germline V lookup: CDR1 SGHRS, CDR2 YFSETQ. CDR3 length equals 15 residues. The CDR3 spells CASSLETGGNQPQHF. As DNA, the CDR3 is TGCGCCAGCAGCTTGGAGACAGGGGGCAATCAGCCCCAGCATTTT.

V is TRBV27 and J is TRBJ1-4; D is perhaps TRBD1 (6 bases). The V gene's germline CDR1 is MNHEY and CDR2 SMNVEV (reference sequence). The germline V and J ends were trimmed by 1 base and 5 bases, with 14 bases remaining between them. This CDR3 spans 16 amino acids. The CDR3 is CASSLWGPGQNEKLFF. CDR3 nucleotide sequence: TGTGCCAGCAGTTTATGGGGGCCCGGACAGAATGAAAAACTGTTTTTT.

This clone has just one count. This rearrangement joins TRBV30 to TRBJ2-7; TRBD2 might be the D (6 bases). The V end was cut by 3 bases, the J end by 4 bases, with 16 bases between. Germline V lookup: CDR1 GTSNPN, CDR2 SVGIG (reference sequence). This CDR3 comprises 14 residues. The CDR3 here is CAWSAGTGDYEQYF. CDR3 DNA sequence: TGTGCCTGGAGCGCCGGGACGGGGGATTACGAGCAGTACTTC.

This CDR3 is CATLRGLGYYEQFF. CDR3 DNA sequence: TGTGCCACCCTCCGAGGGCTCGGGTACTATGAGCAGTTCTTC. The chain is built from TRBV28 and TRBJ2-1, with D maybe TRBD2 (5 bases). CDR1 and CDR2 (germline): MDHEN, SYDVKM. V was trimmed by 10 bases and J by 8 bases, leaving 21 bases between them. CDR3 size: 14 residues.

This clone was found once. The chain combines TRBV27 with TRBJ2-1; D gene ambiguous. V was trimmed by 5 bases and J by 5 bases, leaving 25 bases between them. The CDR3 has 18 amino acids. Germline CDR1 is MNHEY and CDR2 is SMNVEV (reference sequence). CDR3 sequence (DNA): TGTGCCAGCAGTGTCACCAGGCGTGGGTGGGGATTTGACAATGAGCAGTTCTTC. This sequence encodes CASSVTRRGWGFDNEQFF.

The chain joins TRBV14 to TRBJ2-5; D ambiguous. Germline V gene sequence: CDR1 SGHDN, CDR2 FVKESK. The ends were cut back, 0 bases at V and 4 bases at J, with 6 bases in the middle. This CDR3 region has 13 residues. CDR3 loop: CASSQDRRETQYF. The CDR3 nucleotides read TGTGCCAGCAGCCAAGATAGGAGAGAGACCCAGTACTTC.

The chain recombines TRBV9 with TRBJ2-7; 10 bases match TRBD1. The CDR3 is 14 amino acids. The germline CDR1 and CDR2 sequences are SGDLS and YYNGEE. V shed 2 bases and J 7 bases; nucleotides not matched to a gene: 6. CDR3 sequence: CASSVRQGALEQYF. DNA of the CDR3: TGTGCCAGCAGCGTGAGACAGGGGGCGCTTGAGCAGTACTTC.

CDR3 sequence reads: CASSLGVDNYGYTF. DNA of the CDR3: TGTGCCAGCAGCTTGGGGGTCGATAACTATGGCTACACCTTC. The genes are TRBV7-2 and TRBJ1-2; D possibly corresponds to TRBD1 (5 bases). V gave up 3 bases and J gave up 1 base, with 9 bases separating them. Per the germline V gene, CDR1 is SGHTA and CDR2 is FQGNSA. The CDR3 spans 14 residues.

J is TRBJ2-3 and V is TRBV5-1; 9 bases are shared with TRBD2. The trim removed 0 bases at V and 2 bases at J, leaving 7 bases unmatched. Germline V gene lookup returns CDR1 SGHRS and CDR2 YFSETQ. The CDR3 loop spans 17 amino acids. The CDR3 region is CASSLATAGGFTDTQYF. The CDR3 coding sequence is TGCGCCAGCAGCTTGGCCACAGCGGGAGGTTTCACAGATACGCAGTATTTT. The full variable domain, completed using reference TRBV5-1 and TRBJ2-3, is KAGVTQTPRYLIKTRGQQVTLSCSPISGHRSVSWYQQTPGQGLQFLFEYFSETQRNKGNFPGRFSGRQFSNSRSEMNVSTLELGDSALYLCASSLATAGGFTDTQYFGPGTRLTVL.

The chain employs TRBV15 and TRBJ2-2; 7 positions agree with TRBD1. The CDR3 has 13 amino acids. Germline trimming cut 4 bases from V and 6 bases from J; bases unmatched to any gene: 2. Per the germline V gene, CDR1 is LNHNV and CDR2 is YYDKDF (reference sequence). The CDR3: CATSNQGAGELFF. For the CDR3, the DNA is TGTGCCACCAGCAATCAGGGGGCCGGGGAGCTGTTTTTT. The full variable domain, completed using reference TRBV15 and TRBJ2-2, is DAMVIQNPRYQVTQFGKPVTLSCSQTLNHNVMYWYQQKSSQAPKLLFHYYDKDFNNEADTPDNFQSRRPNTSFCFLDIRSPGLGDTAMYLCATSNQGAGELFFGEGSRLTVL.

CDR3 bases: TGTGCCAGCAGCGCGCCGAAGGGAGAGACCCAGTACTTC. Translating gives CASSAPKGETQYF. This rearrangement joins TRBV7-6 to TRBJ2-5; D unclear. The V end lost 5 bases, the J end lost 4 bases, and 11 bases lay between the germline ends. Germline lookup yields CDR1 SGHVS and CDR2 FNYEAQ. CDR3 size: 13 residues.

The rearrangement links TRBV7-9 to TRBJ2-7, with 11 bases fitting TRBD2. CDR3 length: 18 amino acids. In germline, CDR1 is SEHNR, CDR2 FQNEAQ (reference sequence). The V and J ends lost 5 bases and 3 bases, in that order; junction bases with no gene match: 15. The CDR3 bases are TGTGCCAGCAGCCGCCTGCTAGCGGGAGGAGCGGGAAACTACGAGCAGTACTTC. This codes for CASSRLLAGGAGNYEQYF.